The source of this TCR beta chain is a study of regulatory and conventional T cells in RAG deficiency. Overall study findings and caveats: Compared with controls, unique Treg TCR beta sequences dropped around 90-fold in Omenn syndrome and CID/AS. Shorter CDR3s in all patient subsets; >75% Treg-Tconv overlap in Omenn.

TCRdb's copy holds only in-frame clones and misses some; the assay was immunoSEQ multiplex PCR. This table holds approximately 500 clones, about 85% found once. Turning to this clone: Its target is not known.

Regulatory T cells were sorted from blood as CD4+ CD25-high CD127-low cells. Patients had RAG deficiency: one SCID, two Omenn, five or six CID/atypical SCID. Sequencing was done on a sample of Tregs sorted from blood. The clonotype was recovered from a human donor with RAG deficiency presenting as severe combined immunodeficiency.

The DNA for the CDR3 is TGTGCCAGCAGCCCCATGGCGGGAGTAGCCTACGAGCAGTACTTC. The encoded protein is CASSPMAGVAYEQYF. V is TRBV4-2 and J is TRBJ2-7; 7 bases are a match to TRBD2. After removal of 4 bases from V and 2 bases from J, the junction contained 8 bases not matched to a gene. CDR3 length: 15 amino acids. In germline, CDR1 is LGHNA, CDR2 YNFKEQ.